The rows below give T cell receptor beta chains drawn from one sample of a study of OX40 agonist ivuxolimab in advanced cancers. The table came from immunoSEQ multiplex PCR; TCRdb's copy has only in-frame clones and leaves some out. Of 70,000 or so clones in the sample, more than 80% were seen once. Source: CD4+ or CD8+ T cells sorted from blood, taken in a trial of the OX40 agonist ivuxolimab. These receptor sequences come from an adult with an advanced solid tumor such as melanoma, head and neck, liver or kidney cancer. Each CDR3 is given with its conserved first and last residue. The D gene is left open where the match is weak. Expanded clones get a size class; other rows say once, few or many, or leave the size out.

j_gene: TRBJ1-5
abundance: NA
d_gene: NA
len: 14
v_gene: TRBV28
CDR3aa: CASSWAGGNQPQHF
CDR3nt: TGTGCCAGCAGTTGGGCGGGAGGCAATCAGCCCCAGCATTTT

j_gene: TRBJ2-2
abundance: once
d_gene: NA
len: 12
v_gene: TRBV4-2
CDR3aa: CASSPNTGELFF
CDR3nt: TGTGCCAGCAGCCCGAACACCGGGGAGCTGTTTTTT

j_gene: TRBJ1-2
abundance: few
d_gene: NA
len: 16
v_gene: TRBV7-2
CDR3aa: CASRAPNRPSNYGYTF
CDR3nt: TGTGCCAGCAGGGCGCCTAATCGCCCCTCTAACTATGGCTACACCTTC

j_gene: TRBJ2-7
abundance: NA
d_gene: NA
len: 14
v_gene: TRBV4-3
CDR3aa: CASSQEVPGYEQYF
CDR3nt: TGCGCCAGCAGCCAAGAAGTACCGGGGTACGAGCAGTACTTC

j_gene: TRBJ1-2
abundance: NA
d_gene: TRBD1
len: 15
v_gene: TRBV4-1
CDR3aa: CASSQDGQGAKGYTF
CDR3nt: TGCGCCAGCAGCCAAGATGGTCAGGGGGCAAAGGGCTACACCTTC

j_gene: TRBJ2-1
abundance: once
d_gene: TRBD2
len: 15
v_gene: TRBV6-1
CDR3aa: CASIGGSRSYNEQFF
CDR3nt: TGTGCCAGCATCGGGGGGAGCCGCTCCTACAATGAGCAGTTCTTC

j_gene: TRBJ2-7
abundance: NA
d_gene: NA
len: 12
v_gene: TRBV19
CDR3aa: CASRDYADEQYF
CDR3nt: TGTGCCAGTAGGGACTACGCGGACGAGCAGTACTTC

j_gene: TRBJ2-5
abundance: NA
d_gene: NA
len: 14
v_gene: TRBV7-2
CDR3aa: CASRGAVVRETQYF
CDR3nt: TGTGCCAGCAGGGGGGCGGTAGTACGAGAGACCCAGTACTTC

j_gene: TRBJ2-7
abundance: NA
d_gene: NA
len: 16
v_gene: TRBV28
CDR3aa: CASSPRWERLFYEQYF
CDR3nt: TGTGCCAGCAGCCCGCGGTGGGAGCGACTATTCTACGAGCAGTACTTC

j_gene: TRBJ2-7
abundance: NA
d_gene: TRBD2
len: 15
v_gene: TRBV7-2
CDR3aa: CASSLDSGRTYEQYF
CDR3nt: TGTGCCAGCAGCTTAGATAGCGGGAGGACCTACGAGCAGTACTTC

j_gene: TRBJ2-1
abundance: NA
d_gene: NA
len: 14
v_gene: TRBV5-8
CDR3aa: CASRRQGSYNEQFF
CDR3nt: TGTGCCAGCAGACGCCAGGGGTCCTACAATGAGCAGTTCTTC

j_gene: TRBJ2-7
abundance: NA
d_gene: TRBD1
len: 12
v_gene: TRBV5-6
CDR3aa: CASSGDSYEQYF
CDR3nt: TGTGCCAGCAGCGGGGACAGTTACGAGCAGTACTTC

j_gene: TRBJ1-1
abundance: NA
d_gene: NA
len: 13
v_gene: TRBV6-1
CDR3aa: CASSRGGNTEAFF
CDR3nt: TGTGCCAGCAGTAGGGGGGGGAACACTGAAGCTTTCTTT

j_gene: TRBJ2-1
abundance: NA
d_gene: NA
len: 16
v_gene: TRBV7-2
CDR3aa: CASSSYKAASYNEQFF
CDR3nt: TGTGCCAGCAGCTCTTACAAAGCGGCCTCCTACAATGAGCAGTTCTTC